Listed below are T cell receptor beta chains from one sample, sequenced in a study of blood T cells in healthy people across ages. A single record per CDR3 protein comes from TCRdb applying MiXCR to the 5' RACE reads. Of 650,000 to 800,000 distinct CDR3 sequences in the sample, more than 40% were seen once. Sequencing was carried out using blood. The receptors were sampled from a man between 60 and 70 years old in good health. Both conserved end residues are part of each CDR3.

J gene	V gene	CDR3 protein
TRBJ2-5	TRBV4-3	CASSQVRNRGGAYQETQYF
TRBJ2-6	TRBV11-1	CASSFRATGYGANVLTF
TRBJ2-7	TRBV7-2	CASSPDASPFYEQYF
TRBJ2-1	TRBV7-2	CASSLVGGGANEQFF
.	TRBV15	CATSREAVGAYEQYF
TRBJ1-2	TRBV6-2/TRBV6-3	CASNRPGDNYGYTF
TRBJ1-5	TRBV20-1	CSARQGARQPQHF
TRBJ2-5	TRBV29-1	CSAWTRGYQETQYF
TRBJ2-1	TRBV12-3/TRBV12-4	CASSLVGGPMGNEQFF
TRBJ1-4	TRBV6-6	CASSTGAATNEKLFF
TRBJ2-3	TRBV30	CACTGYADTQYF
TRBJ2-2	TRBV4-1	CASSQVTGDGELFF
TRBJ2-3	TRBV15	CATSNTDLHPDTQYF
TRBJ2-7	TRBV14	CASSQGVGQGAYEQYF
TRBJ2-1	TRBV4-3	CASSQAGLAVEQFF
TRBJ2-2	TRBV29-1	CSVVWGWKGNTGELFF
TRBJ2-1	TRBV18	CASSPHRKNEQFF
TRBJ2-3	TRBV6-1	CASSEGLSSSGDTQYF
TRBJ1-3	TRBV20-1	CSARDGQRGSGNTIYF
TRBJ2-1	TRBV5-1	CASSSTRQGAYNEQFF
TRBJ2-5	TRBV30	CAWSPLVQETQYF
TRBJ1-1	TRBV20-1	CSAREGNRYTEAFF